This record covers a single TCR beta chain. The antigen is not known. This specimen belongs to a study of human T cells and chemical hapten exposure. Study conclusions and caveats: With regard to DPC sensitization, TCRs above 1 in 1000 frequency did not change. The formation of large CDR3 similarity clusters by expanded TCRs significantly exceeded that of controls.

Stated time point: pre-sensitization, week 0. Treatment meaning: therapeutic diphenylcyclopropenone sensitization with weekly scalp DPC. The study drew its donors from alopecia patients who were 18 to 70 years old and suitable for DPC. Extraction yielded total RNA from whole blood (unfractionated). TCRdb analysed the RACE reads with MiXCR anew, one entry per CDR3 protein. Of approximately 370,000 distinct CDR3 sequences listed, around 5.5% are singletons. Germline CDR1 and CDR2: SEHNR and FQNEAQ (reference sequence). V shed 0 bases, J shed 4 bases, and the junction held 7 bases outside the gene matches. The CDR3 spans 17 residues.

The specimen was whole blood, collected in connection with sensitization to the hapten diphenylcyclopropenone (DPC). V usage is TRBV7-9 and J usage is TRBJ2-3; 10 bases are a match to TRBD2. The clonotype was recovered from a woman between 18 and 29 years old with alopecia areata. Some clones in this sample may be carry-over from other donors' samples. The CDR3 DNA reads as TGTGCCAGCAGCTTAGCGGGGCGGCTAGCGGGGGCAGATACGCAGTATTTT. It codes for CASSLAGRLAGADTQYF.